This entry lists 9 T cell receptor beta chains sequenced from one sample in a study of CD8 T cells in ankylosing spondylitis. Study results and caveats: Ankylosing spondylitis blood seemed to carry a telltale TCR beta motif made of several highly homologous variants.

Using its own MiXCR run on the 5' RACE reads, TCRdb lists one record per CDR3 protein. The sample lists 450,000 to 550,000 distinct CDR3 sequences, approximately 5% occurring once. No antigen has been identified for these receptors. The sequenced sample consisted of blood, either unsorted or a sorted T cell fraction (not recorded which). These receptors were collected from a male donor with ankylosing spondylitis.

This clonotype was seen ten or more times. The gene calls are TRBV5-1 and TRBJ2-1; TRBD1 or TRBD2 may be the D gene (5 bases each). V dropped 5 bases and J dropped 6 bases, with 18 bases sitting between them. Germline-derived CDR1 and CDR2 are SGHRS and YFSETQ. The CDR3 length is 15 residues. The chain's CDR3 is CASRRAVGPRNEQFF. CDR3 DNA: TGCGCCAGCAGGCGTGCGGTGGGACCTCGCAATGAGCAGTTCTTC.

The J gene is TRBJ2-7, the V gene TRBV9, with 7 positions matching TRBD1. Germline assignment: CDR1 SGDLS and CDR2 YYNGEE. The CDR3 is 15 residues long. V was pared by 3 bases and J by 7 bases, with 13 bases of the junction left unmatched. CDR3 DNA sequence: TGTGCCAGCAGCGCGGTTCCGGGACAGCGCTTTGAGCAGTACTTC. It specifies CASSAVPGQRFEQYF.

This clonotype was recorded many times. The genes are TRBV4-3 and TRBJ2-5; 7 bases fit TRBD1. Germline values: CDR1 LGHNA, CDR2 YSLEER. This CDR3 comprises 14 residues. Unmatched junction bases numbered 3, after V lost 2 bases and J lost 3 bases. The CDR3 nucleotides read TGCGCCAGCAGCCAAAAGACAGGGAAAGAGACCCAGTACTTC. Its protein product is CASSQKTGKETQYF.

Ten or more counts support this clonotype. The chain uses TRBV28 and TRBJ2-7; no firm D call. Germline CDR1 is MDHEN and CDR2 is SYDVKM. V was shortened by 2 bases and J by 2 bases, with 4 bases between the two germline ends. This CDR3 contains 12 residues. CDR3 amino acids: CASSLPAYEQYF. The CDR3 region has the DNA TGTGCCAGCAGTTTACCCGCCTACGAGCAGTACTTC.

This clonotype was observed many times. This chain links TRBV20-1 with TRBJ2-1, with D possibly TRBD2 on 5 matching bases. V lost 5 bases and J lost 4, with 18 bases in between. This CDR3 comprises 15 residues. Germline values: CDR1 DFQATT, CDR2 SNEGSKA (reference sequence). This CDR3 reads CSAGPHGVQYNEQFF. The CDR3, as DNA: TGCAGTGCTGGACCCCACGGGGTCCAATACAATGAGCAGTTCTTC.

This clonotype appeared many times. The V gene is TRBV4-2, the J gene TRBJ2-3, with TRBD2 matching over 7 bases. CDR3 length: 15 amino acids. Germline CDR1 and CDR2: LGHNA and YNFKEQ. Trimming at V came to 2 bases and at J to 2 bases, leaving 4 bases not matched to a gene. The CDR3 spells CASSQSGTYTDTQYF. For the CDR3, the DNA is TGTGCCAGCAGCCAAAGCGGGACGTACACAGATACGCAGTATTTT.

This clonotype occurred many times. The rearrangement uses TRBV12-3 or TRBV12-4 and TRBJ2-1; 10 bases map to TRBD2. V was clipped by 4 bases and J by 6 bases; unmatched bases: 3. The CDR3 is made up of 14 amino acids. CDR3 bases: TGTGCCAGCAGTTGGGGACTAGCGATCAATGAGCAGTTCTTC. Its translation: CASSWGLAINEQFF.

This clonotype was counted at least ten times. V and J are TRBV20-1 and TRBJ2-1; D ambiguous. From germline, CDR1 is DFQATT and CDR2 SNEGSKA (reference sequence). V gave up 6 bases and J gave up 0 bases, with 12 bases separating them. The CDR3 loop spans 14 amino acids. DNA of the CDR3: TGCAGTGCCGCAGGACGTAGCTCCTACAATGAGCAGTTCTTC. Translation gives CSAAGRSSYNEQFF.

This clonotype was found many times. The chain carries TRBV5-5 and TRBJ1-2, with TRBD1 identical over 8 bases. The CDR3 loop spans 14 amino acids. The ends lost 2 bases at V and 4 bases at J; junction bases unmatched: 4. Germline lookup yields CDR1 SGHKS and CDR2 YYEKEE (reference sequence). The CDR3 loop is CASSFTGTGYGYTF. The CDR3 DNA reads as TGTGCCAGCAGCTTTACCGGGACAGGCTATGGCTACACCTTC.